This T cell receptor beta chain was captured in a study of T cells in tumors after PD-1 blockade. Findings and caveats of the study: Peripheral recruitment is suggested, as some novel exhausted tumor clones were in pre-treatment blood.

V shed 5 bases, J shed 1 base, and the junction held 8 bases outside the gene matches. The CDR3 is made up of 16 amino acids. Germline V gene sequence: CDR1 LNHDA, CDR2 SQIVND (reference sequence). Template: tumor biopsy or peripheral blood genomic DNA, roughly 616-6,500 ng per sample. The protocol was immunoSEQ multiplex PCR, while the TCRdb copy is restricted to in-frame clones and leaves out a portion. This sample yields some 48,000 clones, of which 79% are seen a single time; 16% belongs to the top ten. With regard to this clone: Its antigen is unknown.

The V gene is TRBV19, the J gene TRBJ2-1; the match to TRBD1 covers 7 bases. This TCR came from a human donor with basal cell carcinoma. The sample in question was PBMCs, obtained before anti-PD-1 treatment. The CDR3 is CASSARHRGSYNEQFF. The CDR3 bases are TGTGCCAGTAGTGCCAGGCACAGGGGTTCCTACAATGAGCAGTTCTTC.